Following are 22 T cell receptor beta chains from one sample sequenced in a study of blood T cell repertoires in COVID-19. Here immunoSEQ multiplex PCR was the method, and the copy in TCRdb shows in-frame clones only, minus some. The top ten clones hold approximately 1.9% of a sample with approximately 310,000 clones, around 85% of them seen once. The sequencing input was PBMCs or T cells enriched from blood (not recorded which). The receptors stem from a woman in her 30s who had been exposed to COVID-19.

The chain employs TRBV7-2 and TRBJ1-1; weak D call: TRBD1 (6 bases). This CDR3 is built from 15 residues. V was cut by 2 bases and J by 3 bases, with 13 bases left in between. Per germline, CDR1 SGHTA and CDR2 FQGNSA. The CDR3 nucleotides are TGTGCCAGCAGCTTACAACTAAGACAGGACACTGAAGCTTTCTTT. It is translated as CASSLQLRQDTEAFF.

The chain has TRBV19 and TRBJ1-1; 7 nucleotides align to TRBD1. After removal of 4 bases from V and 2 bases from J, the junction contained 4 bases not matched to a gene. The CDR3 is made up of 14 amino acids. Germline V lookup: CDR1 LNHDA, CDR2 SQIVND (reference sequence). The CDR3 nucleotides are TGTGCCAGTAGTACGCAGGGGGTCAACACTGAAGCTTTCTTT. This codes for CASSTQGVNTEAFF.

The chain uses TRBV5-3 and TRBJ2-3; 10 bases line up with TRBD2. TRBV5-3 is given ORF status, its function remaining uncertain. V lost 7 bases to trimming and J lost 2 bases; unmatched junction nucleotides: 10. The CDR3 runs to 16 residues. The CDR3 sequence is CARPQERGGSTDTQYF. The CDR3 DNA follows: TGTGCCAGACCACAGGAGCGGGGGGGCTCCACAGATACGCAGTATTTT.

This clone was recorded a few times. The gene calls are TRBV30 and TRBJ1-1; 10 bases align to TRBD1. The CDR3 covers 16 residues. The V and J ends lost 2 bases and 7 bases, in that order; junction bases with no gene match: 13. Germline CDR1 and CDR2: GTSNPN and SVGIG (reference sequence). CDR3 sequence reads: CAWSFNRDRGFGEAFF. The CDR3 region has the DNA TGTGCCTGGAGTTTTAACCGGGACAGGGGCTTTGGTGAAGCTTTCTTT.

In regard to this clone: At one of its ends the junction is not consistent with the germline gene, which may arise from a read error. The V and J genes are TRBV2 and TRBJ2-7; D is ambiguous. The CDR3 consists of 12 residues. Germline V gives CDR1 SNHLY, CDR2 FYNNEI. As DNA, the CDR3 is TGTGCCAGCAGTGATTCCAAAGGATGGGCCTCCTTC. Translated, it gives CASSDSKGWASF.

The rearrangement links TRBV3-1 (or the pseudogene TRBV3-2) to TRBJ1-5, with D possibly matching TRBD1 (5 bases). This CDR3 comprises 15 residues. Germline CDR1 is LGHDT and CDR2 is YNNKEL (reference sequence). Trimming removed 4 bases at V and 5 bases at J, with 15 bases between. CDR3 in DNA: TGTGCCAGCAGCCGGGGCCTCGCGCGCGATCAGCCCCAGCATTTT. Protein sequence: CASSRGLARDQPQHF.

The chain combines TRBV27 with TRBJ2-7; TRBD2 matches 7 bases. The CDR3 consists of 15 residues. Germline CDR1 MNHEY, CDR2 SMNVEV (reference sequence). V trimming: 6 bases; J trimming: 2 bases; junction bases outside the gene matches: 10. CDR3 bases: TGTGCCAGCAGCCCCATCCCCAGCGGGACCTACGAGCAGTACTTC. This encodes CASSPIPSGTYEQYF.

This chain connects TRBV11-3 to TRBJ2-3; D perhaps matches TRBD2 (5 bases). This CDR3 contains 14 residues. Trimming stripped 10 bases from V and 6 bases from J, with 20 bases between. Per germline, CDR1 SGHNT and CDR2 YENEEA. The CDR3 DNA reads TGTGCCACCGCGCGAGGAGGCTCCGACGATACGCAGTATTTT. Its translation: CATARGGSDDTQYF.

The chain recombines TRBV9 with TRBJ1-3; 9 bases agree with TRBD1. With 3 bases clipped from V and 2 bases from J, the junction kept 3 bases outside the gene matches. The CDR3 consists of 15 residues. Germline V lookup: CDR1 SGDLS, CDR2 YYNGEE. This chain's CDR3 is CASSAGTGPGNTIYF. The DNA for the CDR3 is TGTGCCAGCAGCGCCGGGACAGGGCCTGGAAACACCATATATTTT.

The rearrangement uses TRBV7-2 and TRBJ2-1; 9 nucleotides agree with TRBD1. In germline, CDR1 is SGHTA, CDR2 FQGNSA. This CDR3 comprises 15 residues. V gave up 2 bases and J gave up 6 bases; unmatched junction bases: 5. The CDR3 region is CASSLTQGALNEQFF. In DNA, the CDR3 is TGTGCCAGCAGCTTAACACAGGGGGCACTCAATGAGCAGTTCTTC.

The V call is TRBV9, the J call TRBJ1-5, with D uncertain. Germline V gene sequence: CDR1 SGDLS, CDR2 YYNGEE. This CDR3 is 14 amino acids long. V shed 0 bases and J shed 1 base, with 5 bases lying between them. CDR3: CASSVDLSNQPQHF. The CDR3 bases are TGTGCCAGCAGCGTAGACTTAAGCAATCAGCCCCAGCATTTT.

The CDR3, as DNA: TGTGCCAGCAGCCAAGATCATTTGAACACTGAAGCTTTCTTT. It translates to CASSQDHLNTEAFF. V gene TRBV14 combines with J gene TRBJ1-1, with D hard to call. Germline V gives CDR1 SGHDN, CDR2 FVKESK. V lost 0 bases and J lost 0, with 5 bases in between. This CDR3 spans 14 amino acids.

The CDR3 region is CASDLGTGFSPLHF. The CDR3 DNA reads TGTGCCAGTGACCTCGGGACAGGGTTTTCACCCCTCCACTTT. The chain has TRBV19 and TRBJ1-6, with 9 bases identical to TRBD1. The junction had 8 bases not matched to a gene; V was cut back by 8 bases and J by 9 bases. The CDR3 runs 14 residues. Germline V gene data show CDR1 as LNHDA and CDR2 as SQIVND (reference sequence).

This sequence joins TRBV7-2 and TRBJ2-7, with 7 bases matching TRBD2. CDR3 length: 14 residues. The V gene end was trimmed by 3 bases and the J gene end by 1 base; junction bases not matched to a gene: 3. The germline gives CDR1 SGHTA, CDR2 FQGNSA. DNA for the CDR3: TGTGCCAGCAGCTTGAGTAGCGGGTCCTACGAGCAGTACTTC. Translating gives CASSLSSGSYEQYF.

This clone was seen once. V is TRBV5-1 and J is TRBJ2-1; 7 positions match TRBD2. The germline V gene encodes CDR1 SGHRS and CDR2 YFSETQ. The junction had 8 bases not matched to a gene; V was cut back by 6 bases and J by 2 bases. This CDR3 region has 15 residues. CDR3 sequence reads: CASNRGEGPYNEQFF. The CDR3 coding sequence is TGCGCCAGCAATCGGGGGGAGGGCCCCTACAATGAGCAGTTCTTC.

The chain has TRBV19 and TRBJ1-1; D may be TRBD1 (5 bases). Germline values: CDR1 LNHDA, CDR2 SQIVND (reference sequence). The CDR3 is 13 residues long. Trimming took off 5 bases at V and 5 bases at J, with 12 bases between the two ends. The CDR3: CASSPQQVTEAFF. DNA of the CDR3: TGTGCCAGTAGTCCCCAACAGGTAACTGAAGCTTTCTTT. The full variable domain, with the rest looked up from reference TRBV19 and TRBJ1-1, is DGGITQSPKYLFRKEGQNVTLSCEQNLNHDAMYWYRQDPGQGLRLIYYSQIVNDFQKGDIAEGYSVSREKKESFPLTVTSAQKNPTAFYLCASSPQQVTEAFFGQGTRLTVV.

The chain couples TRBV7-3 to TRBJ2-3, with 7 positions matching TRBD2. CDR1 and CDR2 (germline): SGHTA, FQGTGA. CDR3 size: 15 residues. V lost 5 bases to trimming and J lost 3 bases; unmatched junction nucleotides: 8. The CDR3 DNA is TGTGCCAGCAGCAAAAGGGGCGGGAGTACAGATACGCAGTATTTT. This gives the protein CASSKRGGSTDTQYF.

The chain links TRBV6-2 or TRBV6-3 to TRBJ1-3, with D uncertain. Per the germline V gene, CDR1 is MNHEY and CDR2 is SVGEGT. The V gene lost 2 bases and the J gene lost 0 bases, with 8 bases spanning the gap. The CDR3 totals 15 residues. The CDR3 DNA reads TGTGCCAGCAGTTACGTCGGGTACTCTGGAAACACCATATATTTT. This encodes CASSYVGYSGNTIYF.

The chain uses TRBV7-9 and TRBJ1-5, with D possibly matching TRBD1 (6 bases). The ends were cut back, 3 bases at V and 7 bases at J, with 16 bases in the middle. Looked up from germline, CDR1 is SEHNR and CDR2 is FQNEAQ (reference sequence). There are 15 residues in the CDR3. The CDR3 spells CASSFGDRNYQPQHF. CDR3 sequence (DNA): TGTGCCAGCAGCTTCGGAGACAGGAATTACCAGCCCCAGCATTTT.

This chain joins TRBV1 and TRBJ2-1; the table assigns TRBD2, which was not confirmed against the DNA. TRBV1 is a documented pseudogene. This CDR3 spans 16 amino acids. The CDR3 coding sequence is TGCACCAGCAGCCGTCGACTAGCGCCCTCCTACAATGAGCAGTTCTTC. This gives the protein CTSSRRLAPSYNEQFF.

The chain employs TRBV27 and TRBJ1-1; D not certain. The CDR3 loop spans 13 amino acids. Germline V gene data show CDR1 as MNHEY and CDR2 as SMNVEV (reference sequence). Trimming removed 7 bases at V and 4 bases at J, with 13 bases between. The CDR3 DNA reads TGTGCCAGCACCACCCTCCAGGCCACTGAAGCTTTCTTT. Its protein product is CASTTLQATEAFF.

The chain carries TRBV5-4 and TRBJ2-3; the match to TRBD2 covers 8 bases. With V trimmed by 3 bases and J by 6 bases, 3 bases remained unmatched. The CDR3 has 13 residues. Germline V gene lookup returns CDR1 SGHNT and CDR2 YYREEE (reference sequence). The CDR3 sequence is CASSSSGGDTQYF. CDR3 DNA: TGTGCCAGCAGCTCCTCGGGGGGGGATACGCAGTATTTT.